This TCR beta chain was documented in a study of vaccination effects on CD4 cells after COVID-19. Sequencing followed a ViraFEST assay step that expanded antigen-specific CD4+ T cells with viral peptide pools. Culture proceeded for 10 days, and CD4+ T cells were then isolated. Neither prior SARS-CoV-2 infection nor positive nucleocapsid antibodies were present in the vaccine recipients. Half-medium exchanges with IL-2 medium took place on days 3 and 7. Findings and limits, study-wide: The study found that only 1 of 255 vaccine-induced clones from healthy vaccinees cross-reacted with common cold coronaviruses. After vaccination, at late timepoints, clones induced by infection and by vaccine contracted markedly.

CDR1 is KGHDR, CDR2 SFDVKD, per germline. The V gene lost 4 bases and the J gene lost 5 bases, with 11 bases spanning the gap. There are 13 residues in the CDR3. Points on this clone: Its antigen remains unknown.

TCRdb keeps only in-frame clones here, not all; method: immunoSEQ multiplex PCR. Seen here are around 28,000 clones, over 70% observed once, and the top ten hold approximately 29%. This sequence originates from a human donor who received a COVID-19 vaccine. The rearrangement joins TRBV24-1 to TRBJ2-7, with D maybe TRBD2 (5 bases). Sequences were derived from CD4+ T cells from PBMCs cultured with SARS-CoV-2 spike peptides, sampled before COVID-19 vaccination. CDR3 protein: CATSEAGINEQYF. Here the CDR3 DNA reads TGTGCCACCAGTGAGGCGGGTATTAACGAGCAGTACTTC.